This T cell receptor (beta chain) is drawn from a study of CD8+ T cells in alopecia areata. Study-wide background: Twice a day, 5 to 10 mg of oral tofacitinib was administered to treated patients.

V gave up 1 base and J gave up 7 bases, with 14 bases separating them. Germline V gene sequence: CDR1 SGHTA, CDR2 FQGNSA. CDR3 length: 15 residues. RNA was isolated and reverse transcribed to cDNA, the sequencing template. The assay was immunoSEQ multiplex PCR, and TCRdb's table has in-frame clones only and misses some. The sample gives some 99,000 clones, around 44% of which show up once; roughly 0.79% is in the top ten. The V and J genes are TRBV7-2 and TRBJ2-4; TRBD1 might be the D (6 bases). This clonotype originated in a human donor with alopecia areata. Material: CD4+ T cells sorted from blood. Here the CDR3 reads CASSLVSGVGNIQYF. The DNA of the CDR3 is TGTGCCAGCAGCTTAGTTTCAGGGGTGGGGAACATTCAGTACTTC.